The present TCR beta chain was sequenced within a study of shared clonotypes between healthy human individuals. V lost 0 bases and J 3 bases, leaving 5 bases between the germline ends. This CDR3 is 13 amino acids long. Germline lookup yields CDR1 SGDLS and CDR2 YYNGEE. With respect to this clone: Its antigen remains unknown.

Assay: immunoSEQ multiplex PCR; the TCRdb copy retains only in-frame clones and omits some. The sample contains more than 500,000 clones, 95% to 96% of which appear only once. Overall study findings and caveats: Few donors restricted represented genetic and exposure-history diversity. For naive CD4 cells, roughly 4.8% of clonotypes were shared across a few donors. Although depth was large, rarefaction showed that sequencing of the sorted subsets was incomplete.

Sample: naive CD4+ T cells sorted from blood. Regarding subset: CD45RA+ positively selected. The J gene is TRBJ2-3, the V gene TRBV9, with no clear D. This sequence was found in a woman in her twenties or thirties in good health. CDR3 bases: TGTGCCAGCAGCGTAGGTAGGACAGATACGCAGTATTTT. This encodes CASSVGRTDTQYF.